This T cell receptor (beta chain) originates from a study of cytomegalovirus exposure and HLA in healthy donors. Study-level information: There were roughly 110 million unique TCR beta sequences, drawn from approximately 180 million T cells, in an earlier analysis. Study outcomes and limitations: Later on, analysis showed that most CMV-associated TCR beta chains appeared to be HLA-restricted. Compared with the roughly 670-donor mean, an Asian-associated ancestry cluster reportedly had fewer N-insertions, according to a later analysis.

Donors showed nominal health when sampled, although they likely had unrecorded immune exposures. Notes on this clone: The antigen is undetermined.

Looked up from germline, CDR1 is SNHLY and CDR2 is FYNNEI. This CDR3 is 13 amino acids long. Deletions cut 7 bases from V and 0 bases from J, with 10 bases between. A multiplex PCR was run with 60 Vbeta primers and 13 Jbeta primers. Clones were sequenced by immunoSEQ multiplex PCR, and TCRdb holds only the in-frame ones, with some missing. The sample has more than 85,000 clones; about four fifths are singletons. This TCR came from a woman between 55 and 75 years old in good health and CMV-seropositive. V and J are TRBV2 and TRBJ2-7; possibly TRBD1 for D (5 bases). Sequences were obtained from PBMCs. CDR3 in amino acids: CASNRQSSYEQYF. The CDR3 nucleotides read TGTGCCAGCAACAGACAGTCCTCCTACGAGCAGTACTTC.